The following is a T cell receptor beta chain sequence with its context. The antigen is undetermined. One end of the junction varies from germline; a read error may be responsible. This entry is derived from a study of tumor-infiltrating lymphocytes in primary liver carcinoma. Looking at the study overall: Measuring about 4.2 to 10 cm across, the tumors were staged as T1-T3 N0M0. Roughly 3.5 to 8 million productive TCRbeta reads came from each sample, comparable across tissue types. General observations from the study: Left bulk and unsorted, the samples did not allow CD4+ and CD8+ repertoires to be compared. Paired tumor-adjacent and tumor-blood samples overlapped less than tumor region pairs did.

RNA isolated from unsorted whole blood supplied the blood RNA, with germline DNA also extracted. TCR beta cDNA was reverse-transcribed from roughly 520 ng of total RNA. The reaction used a constant-region primer and ProtoScript II reverse transcriptase. It was through three nested multiplex PCR rounds of slightly modified ARM-PCR that TCR beta libraries arose. The first two PCR rounds, around 10 cycles each, used TRBV1-TRBV30 forward primers and a C-beta reverse primer. TCRdb ran MiXCR on the multiplex PCR reads and lists one entry per CDR3 protein. The sample lists approximately 320,000 distinct CDR3 sequences, about 50% occurring once. Germline lookup yields CDR1 MNHEY and CDR2 SVGEGT. The CDR3 length is 13 residues.

The V gene is TRBV6-2 or TRBV6-3, the J gene TRBJ1-5; D perhaps matches TRBD1 (6 bases). The sequence came from a woman aged 30 to 39 with primary liver carcinoma and hepatitis B virus infection. Sequencing was performed on peripheral blood. This CDR3 reads CASSYRDNQPRHF. The CDR3 DNA follows: TGTGCTAGCAGTTACAGGGACAATCAGCCCCGGCATTTT.